The clone carrying this TCR beta chain occurred once. Antigen: not known. The PCR contained 60 Vbeta and 13 Jbeta primers. Repertoires were generated with immunoSEQ multiplex PCR, while TCRdb's copy carries only in-frame clones and drops some. This table has about 110,000 clones, 73% appearing once. These data come from a study of cytomegalovirus exposure and HLA in healthy donors. Findings of the study overall: When a later analysis was performed, an Asian-associated ancestry cluster reportedly had fewer N-insertions than the roughly 640-donor mean.

The CDR3 length is 15 residues. Germline values: CDR1 SEHNR, CDR2 FQNEAQ (reference sequence). V was trimmed by 4 bases and J by 6 bases, leaving 18 bases between them. The sample was PBMCs. This sequence originates from a man in his forties in good health and CMV-seronegative. V usage is TRBV7-9 and J usage is TRBJ1-2; possible D gene TRBD1, 5 bases. CDR3 coding DNA: TGTGCCAGCAGCTCCATGGGCCGGGGGAGGAATGGCTACACCTTC. It yields the protein CASSSMGRGRNGYTF.